The rows below give T cell receptor beta chains drawn from one sample of a study of blood T cell repertoires in COVID-19. Here immunoSEQ multiplex PCR was the method, and the copy in TCRdb shows in-frame clones only, minus some. The sample carries roughly 230,000 clones, around 87% recorded once. Sequenced material: peripheral blood. All receptors derive from a woman aged 55-75 years with COVID-19, enrolled during active disease. CDR3s include the opening cysteine and the closing phenylalanine or tryptophan. A D gene is named only where the DNA matches it firmly. Size is stated for part of the rows, as once, few or many counts, or as a class when the clone is expanded.

CDR3nt | CDR3aa | j_gene | v_gene | abundance | d_gene
TGTGCCAGCAGCTCACCCCCGGACAGAATCTATGGCTACACCTTC | CASSSPPDRIYGYTF | TRBJ1-2 | TRBV11-3 | NA | NA
TGCAGTGCTCTCCAAGAGACCCAGTACTTC | CSALQETQYF | TRBJ2-5 | TRBV20-1 | NA | NA
TGTGCCAGCAGCTTGGGTGGAGGGGACTATGGCTACACCTTC | CASSLGGGDYGYTF | TRBJ1-2 | TRBV5-6 | NA | NA
TGTGCCAGCAGCCCGGGACTAGCGGGGGAAAGCACAGATACGCAGTATTTT | CASSPGLAGESTDTQYF | TRBJ2-3 | TRBV7-9 | NA | TRBD2
TGCGCCAGCAGCTTCCAGGGGGCGAACACTGAAGCTTTCTTT | CASSFQGANTEAFF | TRBJ1-1 | TRBV5-1 | NA | TRBD1
TGTGCCATCGGGACTAGCGGGTTTTACAATGAGCAGTTCTTC | CAIGTSGFYNEQFF | TRBJ2-1 | TRBV10-3 | NA | TRBD2
TGTGCCAGCAGTGAGGTGACAGGGTTACTTTTCTATGGCTACACCTTC | CASSEVTGLLFYGYTF | TRBJ1-2 | TRBV2 | NA | TRBD1
TGTGCCAGTACCCATTTTGCCCCAGGGACTCGACAGCCCCAGCATTTT | CASTHFAPGTRQPQHF | TRBJ1-5 | TRBV19 | once | NA
TGTGCCAGCAGTACCTACGGACAGGGGGCTAATGAGCAGTTCTTC | CASSTYGQGANEQFF | TRBJ2-1 | TRBV6-5 | NA | TRBD1
TGTGCCAGTAGTCCCCAAGAGGCTGGACTCCCCTACAATGAGCAGTTCTTC | CASSPQEAGLPYNEQFF | TRBJ2-1 | TRBV19 | NA | NA
TGTGCCAGCACCTCCCCCTATAATGAAAAACTGTTTTTT | CASTSPYNEKLFF | TRBJ1-4 | TRBV7-2 | NA | NA
TGTGCCACCAGTGATTCGCTAGCGGGGGAGCTGGATGAGCAGTTCTTC | CATSDSLAGELDEQFF | TRBJ2-1 | TRBV24-1 | NA | TRBD2
TGCGCCAGCAGCTTGCAGACAGTCCCCACCGGGGAGCTGTTTTTT | CASSLQTVPTGELFF | TRBJ2-2 | TRBV5-1 | NA | NA
TGTGCCAGTAGTAGGTTCGGAGGGATTGAAGCTTTCTTT | CASSRFGGIEAFF | TRBJ1-1 | TRBV19 | once | NA
TGTGCCAGCAGCTTGCTAGCGGGGGGGGGATACAATGAGCAGTTCTTC | CASSLLAGGGYNEQFF | TRBJ2-1 | TRBV7-2 | NA | TRBD2
TGTGCCAGCAGTGAGCTTTCAGGGGGCCAAGGTTCACCCCTCCACTTT | CASSELSGGQGSPLHF | TRBJ1-6 | TRBV2 | NA | TRBD1
TGTGCCAGCCGGGTGGCTCGGGGCTATGGCTACACCTTC | CASRVARGYGYTF | TRBJ1-2 | TRBV28 | NA | NA
TGTGCCAGCAGTTACTATGACCGGCATAACTATGGCTACACCTTC | CASSYYDRHNYGYTF | TRBJ1-2 | TRBV28 | NA | NA
TGCAGCGTAAGGGACACCCGACGCAGCACTGAAGCTTTCTTT | CSVRDTRRSTEAFF | TRBJ1-1 | TRBV29-1 | NA | NA
TGTGCCAGCAGTTACTCCCCGAGGACAGGCAGCTTACAGCCCCAGCATTTT | CASSYSPRTGSLQPQHF | TRBJ1-5 | TRBV6-2/TRBV6-3 | few | TRBD1
TGTGCCACCAGCAGAGTTCGGGGGGCTAACAATGAGCAGTTCTTC | CATSRVRGANNEQFF | TRBJ2-1 | TRBV15 | NA | NA
TGTGCCAGCAGGAGGACTAGCGGGCCTGCGAACGAGCAGTACTTC | CASRRTSGPANEQYF | TRBJ2-7 | TRBV6-5 | NA | TRBD2
TGCAGTGCTAAGACAGCCTACGAGCAGTACTTC | CSAKTAYEQYF | TRBJ2-7 | TRBV20-1 | NA | NA
TGCGCCAGCAGCTTGGGGGGAGGGGAACCCCTCCACTTT | CASSLGGGEPLHF | TRBJ1-6 | TRBV5-1 | NA | NA
TGTGCCACCAGCCCAGATAATCAGCCCCAGCATTTT | CATSPDNQPQHF | TRBJ1-5 | TRBV15 | NA | NA
TGCGCCAGCAGCTTGGTCGCGAACTACGAGCAGTACTTC | CASSLVANYEQYF | TRBJ2-7 | TRBV5-1 | NA | NA
TGTGCCAGCAGTGACACGACAGGGAGAGGCTACGAGCAGTACTTC | CASSDTTGRGYEQYF | TRBJ2-7 | TRBV6-1 | NA | TRBD1
TGTGCCAGTAGTGTGCGGAGCTCTGGAAACACCATATATTTT | CASSVRSSGNTIYF | TRBJ1-3 | TRBV19 | NA | NA
TGTGCCAGCAGCTACCCCGGGACACGGCAAACCCTCCACTTT | CASSYPGTRQTLHF | TRBJ1-6 | TRBV7-2 | NA | NA
TGTGCCAGCAGACGGCAGGGGTACGGCAATCAGCCCCAGCATTTT | CASRRQGYGNQPQHF | TRBJ1-5 | TRBV6-5 | NA | NA
TGCGCCAGCAGTCACGCATTACAGGGGTCCACCAAAAACATTCAGTACTTC | CASSHALQGSTKNIQYF | TRBJ2-4 | TRBV23-1 | once | TRBD1
TGTGCCAGCAGCCAGACAGTCAAACCTAACTATGGCTACACCTTC | CASSQTVKPNYGYTF | TRBJ1-2 | TRBV7-2 | NA | NA
TGTGCCAGCAGAAGACAGGGGGTGTCTGGCTACACCTTC | CASRRQGVSGYTF | TRBJ1-2 | TRBV6-5 | NA | TRBD1
TGTGCCAGCAGCCCAGTAGGGGGATCTAACTATGGCTACACCTTC | CASSPVGGSNYGYTF | TRBJ1-2 | TRBV6-5 | once | NA
TGTGCCATCAGAGGACAGGGGGTTAGGTACGCTTCACCCCTCCACTTT | CAIRGQGVRYASPLHF | TRBJ1-6 | TRBV10-3 | NA | TRBD1
TGTGCCAGCAGGGGAGGTACTAATGAAAAACTGTTTTTT | CASRGGTNEKLFF | TRBJ1-4 | TRBV12-3/TRBV12-4 | NA | NA
TGTGCCAGCAGTTATCGACAGGGGGCGGGAGCTTTCTTT | CASSYRQGAGAFF | TRBJ1-1 | TRBV27 | NA | TRBD1
TGTGCCAGCAGAGGGACAGACTTCACTGAAGCTTTCTTT | CASRGTDFTEAFF | TRBJ1-1 | TRBV27 | NA | TRBD1
TGTGCCAGTAGAGACAGGGGGGGAACAGATACGCAGTATTTT | CASRDRGGTDTQYF | TRBJ2-3 | TRBV19 | once | TRBD1
TGTGCCAGCAGCTTAGCGGAAACTAGAACCGGGGAGCTGTTTTTT | CASSLAETRTGELFF | TRBJ2-2 | TRBV7-8 | NA | NA
TGTGCCAGCAGCTCCCCGAAGGGGACTGAAGCTTTCTTT | CASSSPKGTEAFF | TRBJ1-1 | TRBV5-4 | NA | NA
TGCGCCAGCAGGGCTAGCGGGGGGCAAGAGACCCAGTACTTC | CASRASGGQETQYF | TRBJ2-5 | TRBV5-1 | few | TRBD2
TGTGCCAGCAGCATACCTCCCTGGGGGGGCTCTTCCTACGAGCAGTACTTC | CASSIPPWGGSSYEQYF | TRBJ2-7 | TRBV11-2 | NA | NA
TGTGCCAGCGGTATAGACAGTCTCTCTGGAAACACCATATATTTT | CASGIDSLSGNTIYF | TRBJ1-3 | TRBV9 | NA | NA
TGTGCCAGCAGCCAAGGGTACCTGGGCGGGGCGGGAGATACGCAGTATTTT | CASSQGYLGGAGDTQYF | TRBJ2-3 | TRBV4-2 | NA | NA
TGTGCCAGCAGTTTGTCTCCCTACAATGAGCAGTTCTTC | CASSLSPYNEQFF | TRBJ2-1 | TRBV12-3/TRBV12-4 | NA | NA
TGTGCCAGTAGTACCCGTTCAGGGGGACCCGCCGGCGAGCAGTACTTC | CASSTRSGGPAGEQYF | TRBJ2-7 | TRBV19 | NA | TRBD1
TGTGCCACCAGCAGACTGGATTCCGGGGCCCAGTACTTC | CATSRLDSGAQYF | TRBJ2-5 | TRBV15 | NA | NA
TGTGCCAGTGTCATCTTGACAGGGACTGGAAACACCATATATTTT | CASVILTGTGNTIYF | TRBJ1-3 | TRBV19 | NA | TRBD1